What follows are 14 T cell receptor beta chains derived from one specimen sequenced in a study of vaccination and CD4 T cells after COVID-19. What these receptors recognize is not known. Treatment meaning: approximately 9-day PBMC culture with coronavirus spike peptide pools or control peptides (ViraFEST assay). Once obtained from cultured CD4+ T cells, the DNA was sequenced using the Oncomine TCR Beta short-read assay. TCRdb used MiXCR to reprocess the PCR reads, holding one entry per CDR3 protein. The sample holds 15,000 to 20,000 distinct CDR3 sequences, 25% to 30% seen once. The specimen was cultured CD4+ T cells from blood. These receptors came from a human donor with COVID-19.

The V call is TRBV5-4, the J call TRBJ1-5; D remains unclear. The ends were cut back, 3 bases at V and 8 bases at J, with 12 bases in the middle. The germline V gene has CDR1 SGHNT and CDR2 YYREEE (reference sequence). The CDR3 length is 13 residues. CDR3 region: CASSSDVGKPQHF. CDR3 nucleotide sequence: TGTGCCAGCAGCTCGGACGTGGGGAAGCCCCAGCATTTT.

This chain links TRBV4-2 with TRBJ2-3, with 11 bases fitting TRBD2. In germline, CDR1 is LGHNA, CDR2 YNFKEQ. The junction had 4 bases not matched to a gene; V was cut back by 1 base and J by 4 bases. CDR3 length: 16 amino acids. Here the CDR3 reads CASSQGNSGGADTQYF. The DNA for the CDR3 is TGTGCCAGCAGCCAAGGCAATAGCGGGGGGGCAGATACGCAGTATTTT.

V is TRBV5-5 and J is TRBJ2-1; TRBD2 is a possible D gene (7 bases). The CDR3 is 13 residues long. V dropped 4 bases and J dropped 12 bases, with 17 bases sitting between them. Germline assignment: CDR1 SGHKS and CDR2 YYEKEE (reference sequence). The chain's CDR3 is CASSHPGGAGQFF. The DNA for the CDR3 is TGTGCCAGCAGCCACCCGGGGGGCGCAGGGCAGTTCTTC.

The rearrangement uses TRBV25-1 and TRBJ2-3; TRBD1 or TRBD2 may be the D gene (5 bases each). The CDR3 is 16 residues long. Deletions cut 4 bases from V and 0 bases from J, with 14 bases between. Germline CDR1 reads MGHDK; CDR2 reads SYGVNS. The CDR3 loop reads CASSAWDATSTDTQYF. For the CDR3, the DNA is TGTGCCAGCAGTGCTTGGGACGCCACTAGCACAGATACGCAGTATTTT. The whole variable domain, filled in from reference TRBV25-1 and TRBJ2-3, reads EADIYQTPRYLVIGTGKKITLECSQTMGHDKMYWYQQDPGMELHLIHYSYGVNSTEKGDLSSESTVSRIRTEHFPLTLESARPSHTSQYLCASSAWDATSTDTQYFGPGTRLTVL.

The sample holds a few counts of this clonotype. The chain joins TRBV11-2 to TRBJ1-5; 9 bases are shared with TRBD1. Germline V gene sequence: CDR1 SGHAT, CDR2 FQNNGV. V shed 5 bases and J 5 bases; nucleotides not matched to a gene: 7. The CDR3 runs 15 residues. The CDR3 nucleotides are TGTGCCAGCAGCCCGGGGACAGGGCGCGATCAGCCCCAGCATTTT. Protein product: CASSPGTGRDQPQHF.

This CDR3 reads CASSLAAADTQYF. CDR3 DNA sequence: TGTGCCAGCAGTCTCGCAGCAGCAGATACGCAGTATTTT. The chain uses TRBV7-9 and TRBJ2-3, with no clear D. Germline V gene lookup returns CDR1 SEHNR and CDR2 FQNEAQ (reference sequence). The ends were cut back, 6 bases at V and 4 bases at J, with 11 bases in the middle. The CDR3 runs to 13 residues.

This chain links TRBV10-1 with TRBJ2-7; D is perhaps TRBD1 (6 bases). Looked up from germline, CDR1 is WNHNN and CDR2 is SYGVQD (reference sequence). The CDR3 runs to 16 residues. Trimming stripped 1 base from V and 0 bases from J, with 13 bases between. The CDR3 coding sequence is TGCGCCAGCAGTGAGTACAGGGAGACCCTCTCCTACGAGCAGTACTTC. It codes for CASSEYRETLSYEQYF.

This CDR3 is CSVTGSGANVLTF. In nucleotides, the CDR3 is TGCAGCGTGACAGGCTCTGGGGCCAACGTCCTGACTTTC. The rearrangement joins TRBV29-1 to TRBJ2-6; a weak D match, TRBD1 (6 bases). Trimming removed 6 bases from V and 0 bases from J, with 6 bases in between. From germline, CDR1 is SQVTM and CDR2 ANQGSEA. The CDR3 is made up of 13 amino acids.

This clonotype was observed a handful of times. CDR3 sequence: CASSFGQGGMGEQYF. The CDR3 DNA reads as TGTGCCAGCAGCTTCGGACAGGGGGGTATGGGCGAGCAGTACTTC. The rearrangement uses TRBV11-2 and TRBJ2-7, with TRBD1 matching 10 bases. J lost 6 bases, V lost 3 bases, and 8 bases had no gene match. The CDR3 totals 15 residues. CDR1 is SGHAT and CDR2 is FQNNGV in the germline V gene.

This rearrangement joins TRBV2 to TRBJ1-2, with no clear D. CDR1 is SNHLY, CDR2 FYNNEI, per germline. CDR3 length equals 11 residues. V was clipped by 5 bases and J by 1 base, with 2 bases between them. CDR3 nucleotides: TGTGCCAGCAGTCATAACTATGGCTACACCTTC. This encodes CASSHNYGYTF.

In its sample, this clonotype was seen a few times. The chain employs TRBV19 and TRBJ1-4; D may be TRBD1 (6 bases). This CDR3 has 14 residues. Germline lookup yields CDR1 LNHDA and CDR2 SQIVND (reference sequence). V was cut by 3 bases and J by 5 bases, with 10 bases left in between. In DNA form, the CDR3 reads TGTGCCAGTAGTATGAGGGGGTGGAATGAAAAACTGTTTTTT. This codes for CASSMRGWNEKLFF.

The chain joins TRBV27 to TRBJ2-1, with 8 bases that match TRBD2. This CDR3 is built from 15 residues. Trimming took 0 bases from V and 9 from J; bases not matched to a gene: 7. Germline lookup yields CDR1 MNHEY and CDR2 SMNVEV (reference sequence). This CDR3 is CASSLSERGPGEQFF. In nucleotides, the CDR3 is TGTGCCAGCAGTTTATCGGAGCGGGGGCCAGGTGAGCAGTTCTTC.

The chain has TRBV2 and TRBJ2-3; D is perhaps TRBD2 (7 bases). This CDR3 contains 14 residues. The V gene's germline CDR1 is SNHLY and CDR2 FYNNEI. The V gene lost 7 bases and the J gene lost 0 bases, with 11 bases spanning the gap. The CDR3 DNA reads as TGTGCCAGCAAGGGGGGGCCAAGCACAGATACGCAGTATTTT. Translating it yields CASKGGPSTDTQYF.

This clonotype was counted a single time. As DNA, the CDR3 is TGTGCCAGCTTATTAGACCGCCAGGGGGGTTCACCCCTCCACTTT. Amino acid sequence: CASLLDRQGGSPLHF. V and J are TRBV7-2 and TRBJ1-6; 7 positions agree with TRBD1. V was clipped by 8 bases and J by 9 bases; unmatched bases: 13. The CDR3 consists of 15 residues. Per germline, CDR1 SGHTA and CDR2 FQGNSA.